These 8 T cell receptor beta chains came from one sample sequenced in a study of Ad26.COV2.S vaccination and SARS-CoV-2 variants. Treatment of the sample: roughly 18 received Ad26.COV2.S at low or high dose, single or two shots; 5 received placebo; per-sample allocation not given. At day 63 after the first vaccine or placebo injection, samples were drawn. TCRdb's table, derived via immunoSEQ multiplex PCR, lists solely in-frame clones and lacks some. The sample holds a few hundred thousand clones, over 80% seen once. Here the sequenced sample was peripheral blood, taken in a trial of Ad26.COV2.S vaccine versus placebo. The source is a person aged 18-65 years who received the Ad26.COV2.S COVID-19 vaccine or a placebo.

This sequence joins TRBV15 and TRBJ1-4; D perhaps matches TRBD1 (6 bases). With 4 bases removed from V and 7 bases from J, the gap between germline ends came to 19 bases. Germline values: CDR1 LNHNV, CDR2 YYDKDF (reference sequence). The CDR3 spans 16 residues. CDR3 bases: TGTGCCACCAGCACCCGACAGGAATTGGTTGGTGAAAAACTGTTTTTT. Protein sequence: CATSTRQELVGEKLFF.

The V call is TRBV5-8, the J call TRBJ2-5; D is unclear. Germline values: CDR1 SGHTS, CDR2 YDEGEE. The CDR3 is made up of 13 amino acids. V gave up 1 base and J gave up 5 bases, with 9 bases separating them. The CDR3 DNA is TGTGCCAGCAGCTTGTTGGGCGTCGAGACCCAGTACTTC. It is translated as CASSLLGVETQYF.

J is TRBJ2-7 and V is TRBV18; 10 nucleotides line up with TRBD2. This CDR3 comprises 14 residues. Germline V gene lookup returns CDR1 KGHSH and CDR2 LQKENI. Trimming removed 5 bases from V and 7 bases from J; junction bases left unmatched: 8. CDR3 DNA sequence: TGTGCCAGCTCATCCCTAGCGGGGGCGGGAGAGCAGTACTTC. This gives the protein CASSSLAGAGEQYF.

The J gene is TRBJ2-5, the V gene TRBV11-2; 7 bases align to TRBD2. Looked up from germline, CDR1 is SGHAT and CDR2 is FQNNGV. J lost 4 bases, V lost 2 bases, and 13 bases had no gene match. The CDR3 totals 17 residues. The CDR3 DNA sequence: TGTGCCAGCAGCTTACGGGACTATAGCCCGGTGCCAGAGACCCAGTACTTC. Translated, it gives CASSLRDYSPVPETQYF.

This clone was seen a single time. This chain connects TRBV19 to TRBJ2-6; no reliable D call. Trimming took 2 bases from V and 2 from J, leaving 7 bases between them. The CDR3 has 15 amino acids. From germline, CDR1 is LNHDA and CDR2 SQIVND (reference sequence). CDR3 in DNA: TGTGCCAGTAGTATACGTGGGGCTGGGGCCAACGTCCTGACTTTC. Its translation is CASSIRGAGANVLTF.

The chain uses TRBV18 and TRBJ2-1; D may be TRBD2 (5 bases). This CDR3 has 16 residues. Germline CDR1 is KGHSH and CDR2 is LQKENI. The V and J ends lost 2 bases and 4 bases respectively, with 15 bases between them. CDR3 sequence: CASSPRERRPYNEQFF. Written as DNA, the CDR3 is TGTGCCAGCTCACCAAGGGAGCGGAGACCTTACAATGAGCAGTTCTTC.

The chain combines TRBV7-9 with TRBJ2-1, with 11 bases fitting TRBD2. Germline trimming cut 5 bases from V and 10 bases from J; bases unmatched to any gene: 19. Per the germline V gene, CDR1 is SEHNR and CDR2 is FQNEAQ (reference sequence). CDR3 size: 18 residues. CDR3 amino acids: CASSPPSSGGFYYEEQFF. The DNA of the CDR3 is TGTGCCAGCAGCCCACCCTCTAGCGGGGGGTTTTATTACGAAGAGCAGTTCTTC.

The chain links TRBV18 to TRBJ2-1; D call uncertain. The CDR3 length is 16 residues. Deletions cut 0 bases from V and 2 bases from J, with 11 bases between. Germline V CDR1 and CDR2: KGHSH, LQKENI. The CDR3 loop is CASSPPAGRTYNEQFF. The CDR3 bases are TGTGCCAGCTCACCACCGGCTGGAAGGACCTACAATGAGCAGTTCTTC. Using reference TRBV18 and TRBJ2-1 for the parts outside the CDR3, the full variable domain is NAGVMQNPRHLVRRRGQEARLRCSPMKGHSHVYWYRQLPEEGLKFMVYLQKENIIDESGMPKERFSAEFPKEGPSILRIQQVVRGDSAAYFCASSPPAGRTYNEQFFGPGTRLTVL.